The 9 T cell receptor beta chains presented below share a single source sample, sequenced in a study of siplizumab effects on memory and regulatory T cells. Clones were read by immunoSEQ multiplex PCR, and TCRdb kept only the in-frame ones, dropping some. Found here are approximately 110,000 clones, approximately 94% of them singletons; the top ten hold around 0.3%. Sequencing was done on a sample of CD4+ T cells sorted from blood. Receptors were obtained from a human donor in good health.

V usage is TRBV6-1 and J usage is TRBJ2-7, with 10 bases that match TRBD1. The CDR3 has 15 residues. Trimming cost V 5 bases and J 3 bases; bases outside gene matches: 7. Germline lookup yields CDR1 MNHNS and CDR2 SASEGT. For the CDR3, the DNA is TGTGCCAGCAGTCAAGGACAGGGGGTAATCTACGAGCAGTACTTC. Translation gives CASSQGQGVIYEQYF.

V gene TRBV4-1 combines with J gene TRBJ1-1; D is possibly TRBD1 (5 bases). Germline values: CDR1 MGHRA, CDR2 YSYEKL. V was pared by 2 bases and J by 3 bases, with 16 bases between. This CDR3 contains 16 residues. CDR3 DNA: TGCGCCAGCAGCCAATGGGCCAAGGGGATCTACACTGAAGCTTTCTTT. Protein product: CASSQWAKGIYTEAFF.

The chain uses TRBV7-9 and TRBJ2-5, with unresolved D. Germline loops: CDR1 SEHNR, CDR2 FQNEAQ (reference sequence). V gave up 4 bases and J gave up 4 bases, with 13 bases separating them. This CDR3 spans 14 amino acids. CDR3 sequence reads: CASSSMLELETQYF. CDR3 nucleotides: TGTGCCAGCAGCTCGATGCTTGAGTTAGAGACCCAGTACTTC.

The J gene is TRBJ1-1, the V gene TRBV6-5; no firm D call. Germline lookup yields CDR1 MNHEY and CDR2 SVGAGI. V was pared by 2 bases and J by 4 bases, with 11 bases between. There are 14 residues in the CDR3. The CDR3 loop is CASSYGGVATEAFF. CDR3 bases: TGTGCCAGCAGTTACGGAGGAGTGGCCACTGAAGCTTTCTTT.

The chain uses TRBV29-1 and TRBJ2-3; 7 nucleotides agree with TRBD2. The germline V gene encodes CDR1 SQVTM and CDR2 ANQGSEA. The ends lost 3 bases at V and 0 bases at J; junction bases unmatched: 3. The CDR3 runs 14 residues. The CDR3 protein is CSVEGRGSTDTQYF. For the CDR3, the DNA is TGCAGCGTTGAGGGGCGGGGGAGCACAGATACGCAGTATTTT.

The J gene is TRBJ1-2, the V gene TRBV2, with D possibly being TRBD1 (5 bases). From germline, CDR1 is SNHLY and CDR2 FYNNEI. This CDR3 has 12 residues. Between the trimmed V and J ends, which lost 4 bases and 7 bases, there was a span of 10 bases. Written as DNA, the CDR3 is TGTGCCAGCAGTGGGGGGAAAACTGGCTACACCTTC. Amino acids: CASSGGKTGYTF.

This chain links TRBV5-4 with TRBJ2-2; D possibly corresponds to TRBD2 (6 bases). Germline V lookup: CDR1 SGHNT, CDR2 YYREEE (reference sequence). The CDR3 is 15 amino acids. The V gene lost 2 bases and the J gene lost 3 bases, with 11 bases spanning the gap. The DNA for the CDR3 is TGTGCCAGCAGCTTTTTCGGGGGAGACACCGGGGAGCTGTTTTTT. Translated, it gives CASSFFGGDTGELFF.

J is TRBJ2-7 and V is TRBV7-3; a weak D match, TRBD1 (5 bases). The CDR3 has 13 residues. V dropped 11 bases and J dropped 4 bases, with 18 bases sitting between them. CDR1 and CDR2 from the germline V gene are SGHTA and FQGTGA. The CDR3 protein is CAGQTSKAYEQYF. CDR3 sequence (DNA): TGTGCCGGACAAACAAGCAAAGCATACGAGCAGTACTTC.

This chain connects TRBV30 to TRBJ2-5; TRBD2 agrees at 9 bases. There are 13 residues in the CDR3. Germline V gene lookup returns CDR1 GTSNPN and CDR2 SVGIG (reference sequence). Trimming cost V 8 bases and J 5 bases; bases outside gene matches: 9. This chain's CDR3 is CAGGSGGEETQYF. The CDR3 DNA sequence: TGTGCCGGGGGTAGCGGGGGTGAGGAGACCCAGTACTTC.